The 20 T cell receptor beta chains given below trace back to one sample, sequenced in a study of T-cell memory formation after mild COVID-19. In TCRdb, the 5' RACE reads were re-called with MiXCR into one record per CDR3 protein. The profile shows 500,000 to 650,000 distinct CDR3 sequences, roughly 22% of them singletons. Sequenced input: PBMCs or a T cell subset sorted from them (not recorded which). These receptors were collected from an adult woman who had mild COVID-19 (a few samples of this study predate the infection). Cell type and time point are not known.

This clonotype was counted a few times. The chain employs TRBV5-5 and TRBJ2-3; no firm D call. Germline V gene data show CDR1 as SGHKS and CDR2 as YYEKEE (reference sequence). V lost 2 bases to trimming and J lost 3 bases, with 34 bases between them. The CDR3 consists of 22 residues. DNA of the CDR3: TGTGCCAGCAGCTTCCTTTACCGTACCTGGCAACCTGGCAACGACCAAACAGATACGCAGTATTTT. This codes for CASSFLYRTWQPGNDQTDTQYF.

The V and J genes are TRBV18 and TRBJ1-5; D is unresolved. This CDR3 contains 15 residues. Germline V gene data show CDR1 as KGHSH and CDR2 as LQKENI. Trimming stripped 5 bases from V and 0 bases from J, with 11 bases between. CDR3 sequence: CASSSTPYSNQPQHF. CDR3 in DNA: TGTGCCAGCTCATCGACACCGTATAGCAATCAGCCCCAGCATTTT.

In its sample, this clonotype was seen a few times. The chain uses TRBV7-3 and TRBJ2-1; 11 nucleotides match TRBD2. Germline lookup yields CDR1 SGHTA and CDR2 FQGTGA. The CDR3 has 16 amino acids. The V gene end was trimmed by 1 base and the J gene end by 7 bases; junction bases not matched to a gene: 6. The CDR3 sequence: CASSLNPSGGRNEQFF. The CDR3 DNA reads TGTGCCAGCAGCTTAAACCCTAGCGGGGGGAGAAATGAGCAGTTCTTC.

The chain has TRBV9 and TRBJ2-5, with 8 bases lining up with TRBD2. With V trimmed by 4 bases and J by 1 base, 15 bases remained unmatched. CDR1 is SGDLS, CDR2 YYNGEE, per germline. The CDR3 runs 18 residues. CDR3 protein: CASSLGGAGATPQETQYF. The CDR3 DNA reads as TGTGCCAGCAGCCTGGGGGGAGCGGGGGCCACCCCCCAAGAGACCCAGTACTTC. Complete variable domain (other parts from reference TRBV9 and TRBJ2-5): DSGVTQTPKHLITATGQRVTLRCSPRSGDLSVYWYQQSLDQGLQFLIQYYNGEERAKGNILERFSAQQFPDLHSELNLSSLELGDSALYFCASSLGGAGATPQETQYFGPGTRLLVL.

The V gene is TRBV7-8, the J gene TRBJ1-3; unclear D gene. Germline V gene data show CDR1 as SGHVS and CDR2 as FQNEAQ. Trimming pared 1 base from V and 0 bases from J, leaving 10 bases between. The CDR3 contains 16 residues. CDR3 in amino acids: CASSLVVSNSGNTIYF. CDR3 DNA: TGTGCCAGCAGCTTAGTAGTCTCTAACTCTGGAAACACCATATATTTT.

The CDR3 spells CSAWTGRKGSPLHF. Written as DNA, the CDR3 is TGCAGTGCTTGGACAGGGCGCAAAGGATCACCCCTCCACTTT. The chain is built from TRBV20-1 and TRBJ1-6; 8 bases fit TRBD1. The junction had 10 bases not matched to a gene; V was cut back by 5 bases and J by 10 bases. The CDR3 length is 14 residues. Germline loops: CDR1 DFQATT, CDR2 SNEGSKA (reference sequence).

This rearrangement joins TRBV7-9 to TRBJ2-7; D may be TRBD1 (6 bases). V lost 5 bases and J 6 bases, leaving 11 bases between the germline ends. The CDR3 spans 12 residues. Germline V gene lookup returns CDR1 SEHNR and CDR2 FQNEAQ (reference sequence). The CDR3 here is CASSLTGIEQYF. CDR3 DNA sequence: TGTGCCAGCAGCCTTACAGGGATCGAGCAGTACTTC. Using reference TRBV7-9 and TRBJ2-7 for the parts outside the CDR3, the full variable domain is DTGVSQNPRHKITKRGQNVTFRCDPISEHNRLYWYRQTLGQGPEFLTYFQNEAQLEKSRLLSDRFSAERPKGSFSTLEIQRTEQGDSAMYLCASSLTGIEQYFGPGTRLTVT.

The gene calls are TRBV20-1 and TRBJ1-2, with 9 bases lining up with TRBD1. V lost 2 bases, J lost 0 bases, and 10 bases stayed unmatched. The CDR3 is 17 residues long. Germline-derived CDR1 and CDR2 are DFQATT and SNEGSKA (reference sequence). The CDR3 DNA is TGCAGTGCTAGAAGGAGGGGACAGGGCGTTCCTAACTATGGCTACACCTTC. Residues: CSARRRGQGVPNYGYTF.

The V call is TRBV25-1, the J call TRBJ2-7; D unresolved. V lost 5 bases to trimming and J lost 0 bases, with 8 bases between them. Looked up from germline, CDR1 is MGHDK and CDR2 is SYGVNS. The CDR3 runs to 13 residues. DNA of the CDR3: TGTGCCAGCAGTTACATGTCCTCCTACGAGCAGTACTTC. It codes for CASSYMSSYEQYF.

V and J are TRBV7-8 and TRBJ1-4, with a tentative D call TRBD1 (6 bases). The length of the CDR3 is 14 residues. Germline CDR1 is SGHVS and CDR2 is FQNEAQ. V shed 7 bases and J shed 5 bases, with 14 bases lying between them. Written as DNA, the CDR3 is TGTGCCAGCACCCTCGGGGGCGCCAATGAAAAACTGTTTTTT. This sequence encodes CASTLGGANEKLFF.

At least ten counts were recorded for this clonotype. The rearrangement links TRBV12-3 or TRBV12-4 to TRBJ2-7; D not certain. The V end was cut by 5 bases, the J end by 3 bases, with 17 bases between. The CDR3 is 15 residues long. CDR3 in amino acids: CASSPGYSRHYEQYF. The CDR3 DNA reads TGTGCCAGCAGTCCCGGTTACTCCAGGCACTACGAGCAGTACTTC.

The CDR3 nucleotides read TGCGCCAGCAGCCAGGGCCCCGGACTAGCGGACTCGCGTGCCAAAAACATTCAGTACTTC. Its protein product is CASSQGPGLADSRAKNIQYF. The chain employs TRBV4-1 and TRBJ2-4; 10 bases are shared with TRBD2. CDR3 size: 20 residues. With 3 bases clipped from V and 1 base from J, the junction kept 15 bases outside the gene matches. Germline V gene lookup returns CDR1 MGHRA and CDR2 YSYEKL.

The chain links TRBV15 to TRBJ2-3; possibly TRBD2 for D (6 bases). CDR3 size: 16 residues. CDR1 and CDR2 from the germline V gene are LNHNV and YYDKDF (reference sequence). V lost 0 bases and J 3 bases, leaving 13 bases between the germline ends. The CDR3 region has the DNA TGTGCCACCAGCAGAGATAACCGACTAGTGACAGATACGCAGTATTTT. It translates to CATSRDNRLVTDTQYF.

The J gene is TRBJ1-1, the V gene TRBV12-3 or TRBV12-4; no clear D gene. Between the trimmed V and J ends, which lost 5 bases and 0 bases, there was a span of 10 bases. The CDR3 extends over 14 amino acids. In nucleotides, the CDR3 is TGTGCCAGCAGTCCGAGTGGCATGAACACTGAAGCTTTCTTT. Protein sequence: CASSPSGMNTEAFF.

In this sample, this clonotype turned up a few times. This sequence joins TRBV7-2 and TRBJ2-3, with TRBD2 matching over 7 bases. V lost 0 bases, J lost 3 bases, and 15 bases stayed unmatched. Germline-derived CDR1 and CDR2 are SGHTA and FQGNSA. The CDR3 totals 19 residues. The CDR3 nucleotides are TGTGCCAGCAGCTTAGCGCCTGGGCTGCTGAGCGGGACTACAGATACGCAGTATTTT. This sequence encodes CASSLAPGLLSGTTDTQYF. The entire variable domain, with the rest obtained from reference TRBV7-2 and TRBJ2-3, is as follows: GAGVSQSPSNKVTEKGKDVELRCDPISGHTALYWYRQSLGQGLEFLIYFQGNSAPDKSGLPSDRFSAERTGGSVSTLTIQRTQQEDSAVYLCASSLAPGLLSGTTDTQYFGPGTRLTVL.

The chain uses TRBV6-5 and TRBJ2-2, with 9 bases identical to TRBD2. The germline CDR1 and CDR2 sequences are MNHEY and SVGAGI. Unmatched junction bases numbered 5, after V lost 4 bases and J lost 5 bases. The CDR3 is 15 residues long. CDR3 coding DNA: TGTGCCAGCAGTTCCCGCGGGAGGGGTACCGGGGAGCTGTTTTTT. It translates to CASSSRGRGTGELFF.

The chain couples TRBV7-2 to TRBJ1-3; the D gene is possibly TRBD1 (5 bases). This CDR3 region has 13 residues. From germline, CDR1 is SGHTA and CDR2 FQGNSA. V was pared by 0 bases and J by 7 bases, with 7 bases between. The CDR3 DNA sequence: TGTGCCAGCAGCTTAGCAGGGGTGAACACCATATATTTT. Residues: CASSLAGVNTIYF.

This sequence joins TRBV7-8 and TRBJ1-5; weak D call: TRBD1 (6 bases). This CDR3 is 16 amino acids long. CDR1 is SGHVS and CDR2 is FQNEAQ in the germline V gene. V was cut by 0 bases and J by 4 bases, with 13 bases left in between. The CDR3 sequence is CASSLAVGGTNQPQHF. The CDR3, as DNA: TGTGCCAGCAGCTTAGCGGTTGGAGGGACAAATCAGCCCCAGCATTTT.

This CDR3 is CATRPAANTEAFF. CDR3 DNA: TGTGCCACCCGACCCGCAGCGAACACTGAAGCTTTCTTT. The chain recombines TRBV15 with TRBJ1-1; D unclear. CDR1 and CDR2 from the germline V gene are LNHNV and YYDKDF (reference sequence). The CDR3 is made up of 13 amino acids. Deletions cut 8 bases from V and 1 base from J, with 11 bases between.

This chain links TRBV29-1 with TRBJ1-1; 7 nucleotides line up with TRBD1. CDR1 SQVTM and CDR2 ANQGSEA come from the germline V gene. The ends lost 6 bases at V and 6 bases at J; junction bases unmatched: 7. This CDR3 comprises 12 residues. In DNA, the CDR3 is TGCAGCGTGAGGGGGCGCGATCCTGAAGCTTTCTTT. Encoded protein: CSVRGRDPEAFF.